The T cell receptor (beta chain) under discussion was sequenced for a study of T-cell memory formation after mild COVID-19. CDR3 size: 16 residues. J gave up 0 bases and V 6 bases, and 8 bases lay outside the gene matches. Germline V CDR1 and CDR2: SGHVS, FNYEAQ. TCRdb fed the 5' RACE reads into MiXCR, producing one record per CDR3 protein. The data hold about 290,000 distinct CDR3 sequences, with approximately 18% observed a single time. The chain carries TRBV7-6 and TRBJ2-5, with 9 bases that match TRBD2. The sample was PBMCs or a T cell subset sorted from them (not recorded which). The sequence came from a young man who had mild COVID-19 (a few samples of this study predate the infection). Cell type and time point are not known. The CDR3 sequence is CASRPGLAGYQETQYF. The CDR3, as DNA: TGTGCCAGCAGGCCTGGGCTAGCGGGGTACCAAGAGACCCAGTACTTC.